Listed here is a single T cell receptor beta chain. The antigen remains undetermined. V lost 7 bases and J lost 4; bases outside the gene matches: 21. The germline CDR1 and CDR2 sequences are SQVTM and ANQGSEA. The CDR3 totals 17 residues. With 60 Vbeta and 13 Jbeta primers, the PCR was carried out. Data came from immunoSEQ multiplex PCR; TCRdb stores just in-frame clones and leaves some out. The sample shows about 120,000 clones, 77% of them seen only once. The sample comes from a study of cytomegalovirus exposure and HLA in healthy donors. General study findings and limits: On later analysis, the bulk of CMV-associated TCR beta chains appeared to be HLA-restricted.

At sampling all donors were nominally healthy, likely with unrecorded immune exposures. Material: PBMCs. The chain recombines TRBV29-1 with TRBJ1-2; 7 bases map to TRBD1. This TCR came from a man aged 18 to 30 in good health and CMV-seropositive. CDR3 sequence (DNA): TGCAGCGCCACAAACCCCCCAACCGGGACAGTTTTCTATGGCTACACCTTC. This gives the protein CSATNPPTGTVFYGYTF.